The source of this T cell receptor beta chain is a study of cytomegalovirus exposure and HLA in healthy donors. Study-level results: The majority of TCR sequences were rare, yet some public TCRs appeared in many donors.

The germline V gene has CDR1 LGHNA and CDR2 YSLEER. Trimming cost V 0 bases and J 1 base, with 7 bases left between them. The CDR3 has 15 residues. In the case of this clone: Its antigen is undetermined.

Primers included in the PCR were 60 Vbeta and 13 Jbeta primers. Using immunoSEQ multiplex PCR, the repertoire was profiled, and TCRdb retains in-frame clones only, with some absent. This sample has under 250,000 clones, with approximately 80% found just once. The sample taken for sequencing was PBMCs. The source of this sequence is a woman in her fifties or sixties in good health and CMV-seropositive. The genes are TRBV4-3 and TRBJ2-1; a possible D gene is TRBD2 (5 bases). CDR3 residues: CASSQDSGSYNEQFF. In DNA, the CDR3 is TGCGCCAGCAGCCAAGATTCGGGGTCCTACAATGAGCAGTTCTTC.